These 22 T cell receptor beta chains originate from one sample sequenced in a study of T cells after yellow fever vaccination. MiXCR was run by TCRdb on the 5' RACE reads, yielding one entry per CDR3 protein. The sample shows under 300,000 distinct CDR3 sequences, over 10% of them seen only once. This specimen consisted of CD4+ T cells sorted from PBMCs, obtained 45 days after the yellow fever booster vaccination. Receptors originate from a man under 40 who received the YFV17D yellow fever vaccine.

This clonotype was seen a handful of times. The V gene is TRBV18, the J gene TRBJ2-1; the D is unclear. In germline, CDR1 is KGHSH, CDR2 LQKENI. The ends were cut back, 2 bases at V and 0 bases at J, with 11 bases in the middle. The CDR3 is made up of 16 amino acids. This CDR3 reads CASSPTKQGSYNEQFF. CDR3 DNA sequence: TGTGCCAGCTCACCAACCAAGCAAGGCTCCTACAATGAGCAGTTCTTC.

This clonotype has ten or more counts. The V and J genes are TRBV12-3 or TRBV12-4 and TRBJ1-5, with D tentatively TRBD1 (6 bases). The CDR3 consists of 14 residues. The V end was cut by 5 bases, the J end by 1 base, with 9 bases between. DNA of the CDR3: TGTGCCAGCAGTGACAGGAAAAGCAATCAGCCCCAGCATTTT. Translating it yields CASSDRKSNQPQHF.

This clonotype was seen at least ten times. This rearrangement joins TRBV30 to TRBJ2-1; no reliable D call. Germline lookup yields CDR1 GTSNPN and CDR2 SVGIG (reference sequence). The germline V and J ends were trimmed by 2 bases and 9 bases, with 8 bases remaining between them. The CDR3 covers 11 residues. CDR3 sequence: CAWSFRSEQFF. For the CDR3, the DNA is TGTGCCTGGAGTTTCCGTAGTGAGCAGTTCTTC.

This clonotype was seen more than once but under ten times. The chain has TRBV7-2 and TRBJ1-1; D is unclear. The CDR3 is 13 amino acids. Deletions cut 4 bases from V and 5 bases from J, with 11 bases between. The V gene's germline CDR1 is SGHTA and CDR2 FQGNSA. Here the CDR3 reads CASSSDVWTEAFF. The DNA of the CDR3 is TGTGCCAGCAGCTCCGATGTTTGGACTGAAGCTTTCTTT.

The rearrangement joins TRBV20-1 to TRBJ2-3, with D unresolved. CDR3 length equals 14 residues. From germline, CDR1 is DFQATT and CDR2 SNEGSKA (reference sequence). Trimming left V 1 base short and J 8 bases short, with 16 bases between. The CDR3 bases are TGCAGTGCTAGAGCCGGACCCCCTTGGGCTACGCAGTATTTT. It codes for CSARAGPPWATQYF.

The chain uses TRBV12-3 or TRBV12-4 and TRBJ2-5; the match to TRBD2 covers 12 bases. This CDR3 spans 16 amino acids. The V gene end was trimmed by 2 bases and the J gene end by 3 bases; junction bases not matched to a gene: 4. The chain's CDR3 is CASSLSRLAGEETQYF. For the CDR3, the DNA is TGTGCCAGCAGTTTATCGCGACTAGCGGGGGAAGAGACCCAGTACTTC.

This clonotype was counted between two and nine times. This chain joins TRBV7-9 and TRBJ1-1, with 7 positions matching TRBD1. Looked up from germline, CDR1 is SEHNR and CDR2 is FQNEAQ (reference sequence). The CDR3 length is 14 residues. V dropped 4 bases and J dropped 4; count of bases not matched to a gene: 6. Written as DNA, the CDR3 is TGTGCCAGCAGCTGGGCAGGGGGGAGCACTGAAGCTTTCTTT. Encoded protein: CASSWAGGSTEAFF.

The V call is TRBV7-2, the J call TRBJ2-7, with 7 nucleotides matching TRBD1. V dropped 1 base and J dropped 2; count of bases not matched to a gene: 2. This CDR3 is 14 amino acids long. The V gene's germline CDR1 is SGHTA and CDR2 FQGNSA. The CDR3 region is CASSLGDRPYEQYF. The CDR3 bases are TGTGCCAGCAGCTTAGGGGACAGACCCTACGAGCAGTACTTC.

This clonotype has just a few counts. V and J are TRBV7-9 and TRBJ1-6; D gene unclear. V was clipped by 1 base and J by 7 bases, with 11 bases between them. This CDR3 is 15 amino acids long. Germline V gene sequence: CDR1 SEHNR, CDR2 FQNEAQ (reference sequence). CDR3 bases: TGTGCCAGCAGCTTAGAACTGGCCTGGAATTCACCCCTCCACTTT. This gives the protein CASSLELAWNSPLHF.

This chain uses TRBV4-3 with TRBJ2-2; weak D call: TRBD1 (5 bases). Germline V CDR1 and CDR2: LGHNA, YSLEER. Between the trimmed V and J ends, which lost 1 base and 4 bases, there was a span of 10 bases. The CDR3 loop spans 15 amino acids. DNA of the CDR3: TGCGCCAGCAGCCAAGGGGGCGTCGTCACCGGGGAGCTGTTTTTT. It codes for CASSQGGVVTGELFF.

This clonotype was detected many times. This rearrangement joins TRBV6-5 to TRBJ2-5; D may be TRBD1 (6 bases). V lost 2 bases and J lost 5, with 15 bases in between. Germline V gene data show CDR1 as MNHEY and CDR2 as SVGAGI. The CDR3 spans 15 residues. The CDR3 sequence is CASSYRGQLRETQYF. The CDR3 coding sequence is TGTGCCAGCAGTTACCGCGGACAGCTCCGTGAGACCCAGTACTTC.

This clonotype was seen only a few times. Here the CDR3 reads CASSLLEGSRRTDTQYF. The CDR3 coding sequence is TGTGCCAGCAGCTTACTCGAAGGAAGTCGGCGCACAGATACGCAGTATTTT. The chain uses TRBV7-9 and TRBJ2-3, with D hard to call. The V and J ends lost 2 bases and 1 base respectively, with 16 bases between them. Germline V gene data show CDR1 as SEHNR and CDR2 as FQNEAQ (reference sequence). This CDR3 has 17 amino acids.

The V and J genes are TRBV28 and TRBJ1-5, with D maybe TRBD1 (5 bases). Deletions cut 5 bases from V and 5 bases from J, with 22 bases between. The CDR3 loop spans 17 amino acids. Germline CDR1 MDHEN, CDR2 SYDVKM. CDR3 coding DNA: TGTGCCAGCAGTCCCTATGGGACCGGACGGTTCGATCAGCCCCAGCATTTT. It yields the protein CASSPYGTGRFDQPQHF.

This clonotype was seen a few times. The CDR3 reads CSGGGGPNEQYF. CDR3 in DNA: TGCAGTGGCGGGGGTGGTCCGAACGAGCAGTACTTC. The chain combines TRBV20-1 with TRBJ2-7, with 7 bases that match TRBD2. Germline CDR1 reads DFQATT; CDR2 reads SNEGSKA (reference sequence). CDR3 size: 12 residues. Trimming at V came to 7 bases and at J to 5 bases, leaving 8 bases not matched to a gene.

This clonotype has more than one count but fewer than ten. Written as DNA, the CDR3 is TGTGCCAGCAGTCCCGGGGGGGCCTCTGGGGCCAACGTCCTGACTTTC. It is translated as CASSPGGASGANVLTF. The V and J genes are TRBV27 and TRBJ2-6; 8 positions match TRBD2. The CDR3 length is 16 residues. The junction had 3 bases not matched to a gene; V was cut back by 5 bases and J by 0 bases. The germline V gene has CDR1 MNHEY and CDR2 SMNVEV (reference sequence).

The rearrangement joins TRBV12-3 or TRBV12-4 to TRBJ2-1; 16 nucleotides align to TRBD2. The V gene end was trimmed by 6 bases and the J gene end by 4 bases; junction bases not matched to a gene: 6. The CDR3 runs to 17 residues. The CDR3 region is CASSLGLAGGRYNEQFF. In nucleotides, the CDR3 is TGTGCCAGCAGCTTGGGACTAGCGGGAGGGCGATACAATGAGCAGTTCTTC.

This clonotype showed up just a few times. This sequence joins TRBV20-1 and TRBJ2-3; 7 bases fit TRBD1. The CDR3 is made up of 15 amino acids. Germline V lookup: CDR1 DFQATT, CDR2 SNEGSKA (reference sequence). The V segment lost 1 base and the J segment 1 base; nucleotides outside the gene matches: 5. In DNA form, the CDR3 reads TGCAGTGCTAGAGCAGGGGGTTCAGGCACAGATACGCAGTATTTT. It codes for CSARAGGSGTDTQYF.

This clonotype was recorded a few times. The chain joins TRBV20-1 to TRBJ2-3; TRBD2 might be the D (5 bases). Trimming pared 0 bases from V and 1 base from J, leaving 11 bases between. Germline lookup yields CDR1 DFQATT and CDR2 SNEGSKA (reference sequence). This CDR3 contains 15 residues. The CDR3 loop reads CSAREASRRTDTQYF. Here the CDR3 DNA reads TGCAGTGCTAGAGAGGCTAGCCGGCGCACAGATACGCAGTATTTT.

This clonotype has more than one count but fewer than ten. V and J are TRBV7-9 and TRBJ2-7, with D possibly TRBD1 on 6 matching bases. Germline V gives CDR1 SEHNR, CDR2 FQNEAQ (reference sequence). The CDR3 totals 14 residues. Trimming shortened V by 1 base and J by 2 bases, and 9 bases separated the two germline ends. The chain's CDR3 is CASSLGTGPYEQYF. CDR3 sequence (DNA): TGTGCCAGCAGCTTAGGAACAGGGCCCTACGAGCAGTACTTC.

This clonotype was observed many times. The chain is built from TRBV15 and TRBJ2-3; D perhaps matches TRBD2 (6 bases). V was pared by 0 bases and J by 3 bases, with 16 bases between. CDR1 LNHNV and CDR2 YYDKDF come from the germline V gene (reference sequence). This CDR3 has 17 amino acids. CDR3 region: CATSRDIGGVGTDTQYF. Written as DNA, the CDR3 is TGTGCCACCAGCAGAGATATCGGCGGGGTGGGGACAGATACGCAGTATTTT.

This chain links TRBV5-1 with TRBJ2-1; 14 bases map to TRBD2. The V and J ends lost 4 bases and 8 bases, in that order; junction bases with no gene match: 2. CDR3 length: 14 amino acids. The germline CDR1 and CDR2 sequences are SGHRS and YFSETQ. The CDR3 reads CASSGLAGGHEQFF. In DNA, the CDR3 is TGCGCCAGCAGCGGACTAGCGGGAGGTCATGAGCAGTTCTTC.

The genes are TRBV5-1 and TRBJ1-5, with a weak D call TRBD1 (6 bases). V was pared by 0 bases and J by 5 bases, with 12 bases between. The CDR3 loop spans 15 amino acids. Per germline, CDR1 SGHRS and CDR2 YFSETQ. The CDR3 coding sequence is TGCGCCAGCAGCTTGGCATCCGGGGGCGATCAGCCCCAGCATTTT. Protein: CASSLASGGDQPQHF.